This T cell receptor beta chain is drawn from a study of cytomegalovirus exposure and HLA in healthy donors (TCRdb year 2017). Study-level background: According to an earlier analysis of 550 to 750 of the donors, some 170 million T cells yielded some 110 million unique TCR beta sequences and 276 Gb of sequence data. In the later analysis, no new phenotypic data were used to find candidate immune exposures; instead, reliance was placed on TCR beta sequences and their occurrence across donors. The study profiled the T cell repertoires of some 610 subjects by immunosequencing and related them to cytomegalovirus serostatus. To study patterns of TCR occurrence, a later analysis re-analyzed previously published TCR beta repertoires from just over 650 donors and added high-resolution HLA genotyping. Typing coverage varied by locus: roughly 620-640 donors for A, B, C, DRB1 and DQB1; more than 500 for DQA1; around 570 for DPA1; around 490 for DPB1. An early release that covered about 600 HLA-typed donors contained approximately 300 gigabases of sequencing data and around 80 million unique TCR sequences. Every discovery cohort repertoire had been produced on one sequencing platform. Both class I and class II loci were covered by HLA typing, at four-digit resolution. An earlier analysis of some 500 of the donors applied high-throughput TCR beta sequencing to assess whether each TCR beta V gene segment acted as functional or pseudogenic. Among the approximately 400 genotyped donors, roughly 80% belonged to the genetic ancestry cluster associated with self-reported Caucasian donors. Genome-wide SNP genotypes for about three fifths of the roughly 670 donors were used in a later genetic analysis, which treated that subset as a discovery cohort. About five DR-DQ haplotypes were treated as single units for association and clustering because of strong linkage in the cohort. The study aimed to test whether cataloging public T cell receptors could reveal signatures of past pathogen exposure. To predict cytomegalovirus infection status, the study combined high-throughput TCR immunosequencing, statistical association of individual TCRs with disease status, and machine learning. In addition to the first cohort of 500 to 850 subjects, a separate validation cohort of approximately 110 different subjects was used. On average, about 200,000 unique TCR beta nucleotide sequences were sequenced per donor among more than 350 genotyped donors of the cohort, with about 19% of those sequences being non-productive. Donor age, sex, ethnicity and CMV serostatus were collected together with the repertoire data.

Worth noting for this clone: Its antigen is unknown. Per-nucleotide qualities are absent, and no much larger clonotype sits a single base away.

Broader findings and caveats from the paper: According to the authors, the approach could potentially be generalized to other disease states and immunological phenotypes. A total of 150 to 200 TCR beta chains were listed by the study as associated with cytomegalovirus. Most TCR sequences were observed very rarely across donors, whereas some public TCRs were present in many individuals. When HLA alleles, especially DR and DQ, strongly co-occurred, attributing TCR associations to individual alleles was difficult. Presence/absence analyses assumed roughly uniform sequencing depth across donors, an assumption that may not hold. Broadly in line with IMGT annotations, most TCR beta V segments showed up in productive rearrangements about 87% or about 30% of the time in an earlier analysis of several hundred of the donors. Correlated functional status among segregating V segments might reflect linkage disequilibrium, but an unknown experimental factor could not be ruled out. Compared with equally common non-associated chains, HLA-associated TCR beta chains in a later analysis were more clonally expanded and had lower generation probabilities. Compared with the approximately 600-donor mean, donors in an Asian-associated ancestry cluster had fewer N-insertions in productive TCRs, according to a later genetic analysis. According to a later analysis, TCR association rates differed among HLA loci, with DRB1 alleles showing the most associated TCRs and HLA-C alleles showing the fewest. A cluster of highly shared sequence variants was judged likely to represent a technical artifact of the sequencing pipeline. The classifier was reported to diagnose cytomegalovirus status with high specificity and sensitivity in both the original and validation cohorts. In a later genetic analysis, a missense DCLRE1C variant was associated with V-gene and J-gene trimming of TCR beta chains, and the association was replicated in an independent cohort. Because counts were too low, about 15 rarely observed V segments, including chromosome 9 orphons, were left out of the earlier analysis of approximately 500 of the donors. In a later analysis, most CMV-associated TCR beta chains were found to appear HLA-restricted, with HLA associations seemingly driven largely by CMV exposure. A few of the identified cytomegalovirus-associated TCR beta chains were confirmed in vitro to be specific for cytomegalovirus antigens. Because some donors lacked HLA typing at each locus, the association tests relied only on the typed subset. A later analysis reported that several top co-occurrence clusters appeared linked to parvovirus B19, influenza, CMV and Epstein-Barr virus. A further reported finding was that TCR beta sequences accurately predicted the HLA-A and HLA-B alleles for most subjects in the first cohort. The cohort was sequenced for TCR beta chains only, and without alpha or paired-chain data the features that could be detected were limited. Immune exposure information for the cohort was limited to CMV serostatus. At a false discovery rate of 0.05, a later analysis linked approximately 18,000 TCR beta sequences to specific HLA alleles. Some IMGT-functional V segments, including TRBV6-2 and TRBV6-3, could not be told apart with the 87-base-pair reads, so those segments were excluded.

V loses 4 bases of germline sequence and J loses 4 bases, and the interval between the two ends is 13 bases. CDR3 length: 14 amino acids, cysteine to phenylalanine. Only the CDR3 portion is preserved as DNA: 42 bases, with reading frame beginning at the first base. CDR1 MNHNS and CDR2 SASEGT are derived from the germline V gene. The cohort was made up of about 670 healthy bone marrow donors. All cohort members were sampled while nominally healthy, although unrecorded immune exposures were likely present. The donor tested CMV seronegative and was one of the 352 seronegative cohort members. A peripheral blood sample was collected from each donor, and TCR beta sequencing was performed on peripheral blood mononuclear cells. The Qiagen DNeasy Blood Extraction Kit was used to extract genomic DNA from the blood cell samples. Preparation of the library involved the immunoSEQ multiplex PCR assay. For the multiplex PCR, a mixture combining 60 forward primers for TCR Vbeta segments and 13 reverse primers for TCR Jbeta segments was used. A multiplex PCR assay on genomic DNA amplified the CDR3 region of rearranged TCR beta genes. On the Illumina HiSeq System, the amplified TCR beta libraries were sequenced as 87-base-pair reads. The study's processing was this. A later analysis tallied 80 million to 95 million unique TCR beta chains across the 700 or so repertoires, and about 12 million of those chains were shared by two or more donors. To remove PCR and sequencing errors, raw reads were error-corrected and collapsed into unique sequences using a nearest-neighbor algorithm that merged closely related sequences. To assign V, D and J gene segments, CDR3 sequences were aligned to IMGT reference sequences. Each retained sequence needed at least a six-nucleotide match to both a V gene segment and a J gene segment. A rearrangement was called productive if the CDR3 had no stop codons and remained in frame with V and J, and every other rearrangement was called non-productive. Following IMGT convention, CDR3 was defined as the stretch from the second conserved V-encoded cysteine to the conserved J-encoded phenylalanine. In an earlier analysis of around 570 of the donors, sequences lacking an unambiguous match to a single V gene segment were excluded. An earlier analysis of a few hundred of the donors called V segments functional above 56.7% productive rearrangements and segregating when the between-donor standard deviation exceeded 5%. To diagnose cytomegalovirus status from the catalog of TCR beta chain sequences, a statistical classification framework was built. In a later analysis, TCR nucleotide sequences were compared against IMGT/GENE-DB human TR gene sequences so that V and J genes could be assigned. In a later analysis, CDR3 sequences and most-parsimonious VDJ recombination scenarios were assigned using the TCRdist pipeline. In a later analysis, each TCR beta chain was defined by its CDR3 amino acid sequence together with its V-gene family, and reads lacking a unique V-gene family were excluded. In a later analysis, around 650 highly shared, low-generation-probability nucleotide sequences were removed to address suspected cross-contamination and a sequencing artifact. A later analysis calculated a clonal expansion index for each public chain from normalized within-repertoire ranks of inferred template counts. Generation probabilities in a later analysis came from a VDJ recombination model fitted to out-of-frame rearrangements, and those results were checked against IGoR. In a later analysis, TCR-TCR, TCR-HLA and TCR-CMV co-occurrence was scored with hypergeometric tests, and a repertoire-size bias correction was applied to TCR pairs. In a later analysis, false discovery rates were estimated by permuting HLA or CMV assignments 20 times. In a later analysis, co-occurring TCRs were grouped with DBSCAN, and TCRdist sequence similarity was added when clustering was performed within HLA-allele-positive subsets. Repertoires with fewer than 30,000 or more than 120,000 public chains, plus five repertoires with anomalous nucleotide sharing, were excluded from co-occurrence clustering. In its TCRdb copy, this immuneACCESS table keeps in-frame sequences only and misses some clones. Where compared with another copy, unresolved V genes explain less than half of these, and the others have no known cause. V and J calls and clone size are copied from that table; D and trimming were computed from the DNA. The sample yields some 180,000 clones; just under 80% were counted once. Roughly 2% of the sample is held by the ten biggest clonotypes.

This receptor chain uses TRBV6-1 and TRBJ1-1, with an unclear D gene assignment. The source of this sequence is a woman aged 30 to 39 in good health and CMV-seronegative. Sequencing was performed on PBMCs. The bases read TGTGCCAGCAGTGGCGGAGGAGCCCTCACTGAAGCTTTCTTT. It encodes CASSGGGALTEAFF.